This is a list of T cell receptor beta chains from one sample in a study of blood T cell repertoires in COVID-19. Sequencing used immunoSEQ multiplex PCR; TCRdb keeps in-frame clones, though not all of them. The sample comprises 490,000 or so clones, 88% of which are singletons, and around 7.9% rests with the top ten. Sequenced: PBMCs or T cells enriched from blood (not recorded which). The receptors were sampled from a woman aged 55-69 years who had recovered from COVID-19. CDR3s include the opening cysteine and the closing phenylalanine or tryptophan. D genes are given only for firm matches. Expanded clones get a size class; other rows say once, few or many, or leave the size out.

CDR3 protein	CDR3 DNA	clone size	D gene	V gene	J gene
CASSPEAPFAGGRDNEQFF	TGTGCCAGCTCACCAGAAGCCCCCTTTGCGGGGGGGCGCGACAATGAGCAGTTCTTC	.	TRBD2	TRBV18	TRBJ2-1
CASSLGGTGNYEQYF	TGTGCCAGCAGCTTGGGGGGGACAGGCAATTACGAGCAGTACTTC	many	TRBD1	TRBV5-8	TRBJ2-7
CASSWDSNTGELFF	TGCGCCAGCAGCTGGGACAGTAACACCGGGGAGCTGTTTTTT	few	TRBD1	TRBV5-1	TRBJ2-2
CASSLMTANYGYTF	TGCGCCAGCAGCCTAATGACAGCTAACTATGGCTACACCTTC	few	.	TRBV4-1	TRBJ1-2
CASRVLQGAGQPQHF	TGTGCCAGCAGAGTACTTCAGGGGGCGGGGCAGCCCCAGCATTTT	.	TRBD1	TRBV6-6	TRBJ1-5
CASSLVGAGNYGYTF	TGTGCCAGCAGCTTAGTCGGGGCGGGGAACTATGGCTACACCTTC	medium-sized	.	TRBV14	TRBJ1-2
CASSLRVTEAFF	TGTGCCAGCAGCCTCAGGGTTACTGAAGCTTTCTTT	.	.	TRBV28	TRBJ1-1
CASGWGRDYEQFF	TGCGCCAGCGGGTGGGGCAGGGATTATGAGCAGTTCTTC	.	.	TRBV5-1	TRBJ2-1
CASSSGQGPRDEAFF	TGTGCCAGCAGCTCTGGACAGGGCCCTAGGGATGAAGCTTTCTTT	.	TRBD1	TRBV7-6	TRBJ1-1
CASSQIQGAVGELFF	TGCGCCAGCAGCCAAATACAGGGGGCGGTTGGGGAGCTGTTTTTT	.	TRBD1	TRBV4-1	TRBJ2-2
CASSGTRGVGSPLHF	TGTGCCAGCAGCGGGACCAGGGGAGTCGGATCACCCCTCCACTTT	.	.	TRBV5-4	TRBJ1-6
CASSENRGETDTQYF	TGTGCCAGCAGTGAGAACAGGGGCGAAACAGATACGCAGTATTTT	few	TRBD1	TRBV2	TRBJ2-3
CATSRAGAFADTQYF	TGTGCCACCAGCAGGGCGGGGGCCTTTGCAGATACGCAGTATTTT	.	.	TRBV15	TRBJ2-3
CASSERQLKNIQYF	TGTGCCAGCAGTGAGCGGCAGCTCAAAAACATTCAGTACTTC	.	.	TRBV2	TRBJ2-4
CASRSTGGGYGYTF	TGTGCCAGCAGATCAACAGGGGGAGGCTATGGCTACACCTTC	.	TRBD1	TRBV27	TRBJ1-2
CASSAGGLAGTDTQYF	TGTGCCAGCAGCGCCGGGGGGCTAGCGGGCACAGATACGCAGTATTTT	.	.	TRBV9	TRBJ2-3
CASRRGQGAYEQYF	TGTGCCAGTAGACGCGGTCAGGGGGCCTACGAGCAGTACTTC	.	TRBD1	TRBV19	TRBJ2-7
CASSRQGTEAFF	TGTGCCAGCAGTAGACAGGGGACTGAAGCTTTCTTT	.	TRBD1	TRBV27	TRBJ1-1
CASSPRGGAMQYF	TGTGCCAGCAGCCCCCGTGGGGGGGCTATGCAGTATTTT	.	.	TRBV7-2	TRBJ2-3
CASSIRQGFNQPQHF	TGTGCCAGTAGTATACGACAGGGCTTCAATCAGCCCCAGCATTTT	.	TRBD1	TRBV19	TRBJ1-5
CASSLQQGTYEQYF	TGTGCCAGCAGTCTCCAACAGGGGACCTACGAGCAGTACTTC	.	TRBD1	TRBV2	TRBJ2-7
CASSQESERGITYEQYF	TGCGCCAGCAGCCAAGAAAGCGAGCGGGGGATCACCTACGAGCAGTACTTC	.	TRBD2	TRBV4-1	TRBJ2-7
CASGFRSQGRDQPQHF	TGTGCTAGTGGTTTCCGATCCCAGGGGAGGGATCAGCCCCAGCATTTT	few	.	TRBV12-5	TRBJ1-5
CASSPYRQEGEAFF	TGTGCCAGCAGCCCCTACCGACAAGAAGGTGAAGCTTTCTTT	.	.	TRBV11-3	TRBJ1-1
CAWSTGGSRNQPQHF	TGTGCCTGGAGTACCGGGGGAAGTCGGAATCAGCCCCAGCATTTT	.	.	TRBV30	TRBJ1-5
CASSAFSSLNTGELFF	TGTGCCAGCAGTGCCTTTAGTAGCTTGAACACCGGGGAGCTGTTTTTT	.	.	TRBV2	TRBJ2-2
CASSIGRFTGELFF	TGTGCCAGTAGTATCGGCAGGTTCACCGGGGAGCTGTTTTTT	.	.	TRBV19	TRBJ2-2
CASSSRTVTNTEAFF	TGTGCCAGCAGCTCCCGGACAGTAACGAACACTGAAGCTTTCTTT	.	.	TRBV5-5	TRBJ1-1
CASRPTGSDEQYF	TGTGCCAGCAGACCGACAGGGTCCGACGAGCAGTACTTC	.	TRBD1	TRBV27	TRBJ2-7
CASSLSPFPYGYTF	TGTGCCAGCAGCTTATCTCCCTTTCCTTATGGCTACACCTTC	.	.	TRBV7-8	TRBJ1-2
CASSLAGGPSNTEAFF	TGTGCCAGCAGCTTGGCAGGGGGCCCTTCGAACACTGAAGCTTTCTTT	.	TRBD1	TRBV9	TRBJ1-1
CATSDQGQGGEKLFF	TGTGCCACCAGTGACCAGGGACAGGGGGGGGAAAAACTGTTTTTT	.	TRBD1	TRBV24-1	TRBJ1-4
CASSFKGGNQPQHF	TGCGCCAGCAGCTTCAAGGGGGGGAATCAGCCCCAGCATTTT	.	.	TRBV5-1	TRBJ1-5
CAGGASGNTIYF	TGTGCCGGAGGGGCCTCTGGAAACACCATATATTTT	few	.	TRBV12-3/TRBV12-4	TRBJ1-3
CASSFPGTEAFF	TGCGCCAGCAGCTTTCCGGGCACTGAAGCTTTCTTT	once	.	TRBV5-1	TRBJ1-1
CASSLGASSSTDTQYF	TGTGCCAGCAGCTTGGGGGCTAGCAGTAGCACAGATACGCAGTATTTT	.	.	TRBV5-5	TRBJ2-3
CATSRVMGGGMSEQFF	TGTGCCACCAGCAGAGTAATGGGCGGGGGGATGAGTGAGCAGTTCTTC	.	TRBD2	TRBV15	TRBJ2-1
CASSLYTGKTQYF	TGTGCCAGCAGCTTGTATACAGGGAAGACCCAGTACTTC	.	.	TRBV5-6	TRBJ2-5
CASSPRTGVGYTF	TGTGCCAGCAGTCCCCGGACTGGGGTTGGCTACACCTTC	.	.	TRBV27	TRBJ1-2
CASSTGQGPTGELFF	TGTGCCAGCAGCACGGGACAGGGGCCCACCGGGGAGCTGTTTTTT	.	TRBD1	TRBV5-4	TRBJ2-2
CASRYGGNTEAFF	TGTGCCAGCAGGTACGGGGGGAACACTGAAGCTTTCTTT	.	.	TRBV14	TRBJ1-1
CAWSYRDRAHEQFF	TGTGCCTGGAGTTACCGGGACAGGGCTCATGAGCAGTTCTTC	.	TRBD1	TRBV30	TRBJ2-1
CASSLSFGGTGNTIYF	TGCGCCAGCAGCTTGAGTTTCGGGGGAACTGGAAACACCATATATTTT	once	.	TRBV5-1	TRBJ1-3
CASSIAGQVSNQPQHF	TGTGCCAGTAGTATTGCTGGACAGGTTAGCAATCAGCCCCAGCATTTT	once	TRBD1	TRBV19	TRBJ1-5
CAISARAVTNEKLFF	TGTGCCATCAGTGCCAGGGCTGTCACTAATGAAAAACTGTTTTTT	.	.	TRBV10-3	TRBJ1-4
CASSNIGETQYF	TGCGCCAGCAGCAATATCGGAGAGACCCAGTACTTC	.	.	TRBV5-1	TRBJ2-5